This TCR beta chain was sequenced during a study of response to subunit inactivated influenza vaccine. General study results and limits: Authors suggested few new T cells are recruited by each seasonal influenza vaccination.

With 4 bases removed from V and 6 bases from J, the gap between germline ends came to 13 bases. Germline V lookup: CDR1 SNHLY, CDR2 FYNNEI. This CDR3 comprises 13 residues. TCRdb reprocessed the RT-PCR reads via MiXCR and lists one record per CDR3 protein. The sample records 500,000 to 600,000 distinct CDR3 sequences, approximately 15% being singletons. Only a few counts were recorded for this clonotype. Its target is not known. This clonotype was sampled from a man aged 50-60 years who received an inactivated influenza vaccine. The chain couples TRBV2 to TRBJ2-7; tentatively, D is TRBD2 (6 bases). The sample here was PBMCs from blood, taken about 11 days after vaccination. CDR3 coding DNA: TGTGCCAGCAGTGCCGATCTGGGGGGCGAGCAGTACTTC. Encoded protein: CASSADLGGEQYF. Together with reference TRBV2 and TRBJ2-7, the CDR3 gives the full variable domain: EPEVTQTPSHQVTQMGQEVILRCVPISNHLYFYWYRQILGQKVEFLVSFYNNEISEKSEIFDDQFSVERPDGSNFTLKIRSTKLEDSAMYFCASSADLGGEQYFGPGTRLTVT.